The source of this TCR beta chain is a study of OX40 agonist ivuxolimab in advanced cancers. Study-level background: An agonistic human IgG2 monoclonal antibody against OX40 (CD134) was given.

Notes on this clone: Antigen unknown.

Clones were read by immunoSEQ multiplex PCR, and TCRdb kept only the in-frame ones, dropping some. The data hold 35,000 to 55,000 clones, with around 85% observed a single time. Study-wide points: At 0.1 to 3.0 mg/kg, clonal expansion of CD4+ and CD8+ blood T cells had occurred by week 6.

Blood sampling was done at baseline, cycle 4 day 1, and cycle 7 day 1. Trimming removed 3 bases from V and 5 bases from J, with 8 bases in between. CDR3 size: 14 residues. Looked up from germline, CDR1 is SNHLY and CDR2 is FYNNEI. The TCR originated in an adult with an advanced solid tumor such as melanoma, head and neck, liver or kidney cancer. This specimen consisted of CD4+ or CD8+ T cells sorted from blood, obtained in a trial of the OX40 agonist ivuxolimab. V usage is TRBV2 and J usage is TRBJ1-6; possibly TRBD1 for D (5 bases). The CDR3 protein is CASSEAGNNSPLHF. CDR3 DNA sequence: TGTGCCAGCAGTGAGGCAGGGAATAATTCACCCCTCCACTTT.